This TCR beta chain was retrieved from a study of T-cell reconstitution after alpha-beta-depleted transplantation in children (dated by TCRdb to the mid-2010s). Looking at the study overall: The study quantitatively tracked T-cell immune reconstitution after TCRalphabeta/CD19-depleted allogeneic hematopoietic cell transplantation in children using TCR repertoire profiling. The investigation overall reported the following: The apparently early alphabetaT-cell count recovery about two months after transplant was reportedly dependent on only several hundred rapidly expanded clones derived from non-depleted graft cells. Hyperexpanded clone frequencies declined over subsequent months; after one year, T-cell counts and TCRbeta diversity were mostly attributed to newly produced T cells. In some patients, the high TCRbeta diversity seen at day 60 was put down to recipient T cells and intrathymic progenitors that had survived conditioning.

The treatment or condition label corresponds to: allogeneic hematopoietic cell transplantation with graft depleted of TCRalphabeta T cells and CD19 B cells. Transplant recipients were children who received TCRalphabeta/CD19-depleted allogeneic hematopoietic cell grafts. Library generation was performed with PCR. For sequencing, an Illumina HiSeq 2500 was employed. To normalize quantification of the TCRbeta repertoire, the TCR libraries were built with molecular barcoding that relied on unique molecular identifiers. TCRdb trimmed public reads at Q25 via fastp, called clones via MiXCR and kept in-frame beta chains. Rows matching on CDR3 protein sequence are summarized as one entry with the most common DNA and genes. In all, the sample holds more than 200,000 distinct CDR3 sequences, and over 20% of those were seen once. The top ten hold less than 3.5% of the sample. This clonotype has ten or more counts. The target of this receptor is not known. Nothing much larger sits one base from this clone, and base qualities are not available.

The input for sequencing was PBMCs, taken before TCRalphabeta/CD19-depleted stem cell transplant. The origin of this receptor is a girl aged 2 to 10 with Fanconi anemia, due to receive a stem cell transplant.

The CDR3 in this case is CSAGDTPYEQYF. At the DNA level, the sequence is TGCAGTGCCGGGGACACCCCCTACGAGCAGTACTTC. The V and J genes are TRBV20-1 and TRBJ2-7, with TRBD1 as a weak D call on 6 bases. According to the germline V gene (reference sequence), CDR1 reads DFQATT and CDR2 reads SNEGSKA. V was cut back by 6 bases and J by 2 bases, leaving a gap of 11 bases between them. The CDR3 covers 12 residues, taking in both the cysteine and the phenylalanine. This entry keeps only the CDR3 DNA: 36 bases, framed from base 1.